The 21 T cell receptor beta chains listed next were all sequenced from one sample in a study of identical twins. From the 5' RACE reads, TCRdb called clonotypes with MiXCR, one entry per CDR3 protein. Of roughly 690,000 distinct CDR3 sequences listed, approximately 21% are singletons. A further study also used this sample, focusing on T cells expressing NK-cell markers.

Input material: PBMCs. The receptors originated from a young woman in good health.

CDR3 sequence (DNA): TGCAGTGCTGAGTGGGCCGGGGTCCACAATGAGCAGTTCTTC. Translated: CSAEWAGVHNEQFF. The chain couples TRBV20-1 to TRBJ2-1; D possibly corresponds to TRBD2 (5 bases). The CDR3 extends over 14 amino acids. V lost 5 bases, J lost 5 bases, and 16 bases lay in between. Per the germline V gene, CDR1 is DFQATT and CDR2 is SNEGSKA (reference sequence).

The CDR3 region has the DNA TGTGCCAGCAGTTTTATCGGGATTGGCAATCAGCCCCAGCATTTT. Translating gives CASSFIGIGNQPQHF. The rearrangement uses TRBV12-3 or TRBV12-4 and TRBJ1-5; D is uncertain. V was cut by 3 bases and J by 2 bases, with 11 bases left in between. The CDR3 loop spans 15 amino acids.

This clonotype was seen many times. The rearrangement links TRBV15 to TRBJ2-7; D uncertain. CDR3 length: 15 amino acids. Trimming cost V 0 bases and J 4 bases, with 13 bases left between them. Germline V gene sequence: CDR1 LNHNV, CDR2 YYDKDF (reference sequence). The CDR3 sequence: CATSRDRALGYEQYF. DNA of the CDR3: TGTGCCACCAGCAGAGATAGGGCCTTGGGGTACGAGCAGTACTTC.

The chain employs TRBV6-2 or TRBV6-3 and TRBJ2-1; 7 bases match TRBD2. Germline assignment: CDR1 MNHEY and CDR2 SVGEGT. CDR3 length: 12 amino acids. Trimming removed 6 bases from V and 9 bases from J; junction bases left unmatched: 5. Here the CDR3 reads CASRPPSGEQFF. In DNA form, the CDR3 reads TGTGCCAGCAGACCACCTAGCGGTGAGCAGTTCTTC.

The CDR3 DNA is TGTGCCAGCAGCGTAGCTCGCGCAGGGAGCTATGGCTACACCTTC. It yields the protein CASSVARAGSYGYTF. The V and J genes are TRBV9 and TRBJ1-2; a possible D gene is TRBD1 (5 bases). The V and J ends lost 0 bases and 4 bases respectively, with 13 bases between them. This CDR3 has 15 residues. In germline, CDR1 is SGDLS, CDR2 YYNGEE.

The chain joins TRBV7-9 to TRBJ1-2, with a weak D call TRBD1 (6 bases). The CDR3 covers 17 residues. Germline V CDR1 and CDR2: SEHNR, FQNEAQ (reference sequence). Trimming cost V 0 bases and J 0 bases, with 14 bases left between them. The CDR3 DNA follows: TGTGCCAGCAGCTTAGCAGCAGGGGAGGCCGCTAACTATGGCTACACCTTC. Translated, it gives CASSLAAGEAANYGYTF.

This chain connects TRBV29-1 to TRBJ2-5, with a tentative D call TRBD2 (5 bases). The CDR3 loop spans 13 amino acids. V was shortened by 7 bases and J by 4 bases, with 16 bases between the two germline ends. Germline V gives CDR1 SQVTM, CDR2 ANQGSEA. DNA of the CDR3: TGCAGCGCCTCCTACGAGGCGGGAGAGACCCAGTACTTC. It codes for CSASYEAGETQYF. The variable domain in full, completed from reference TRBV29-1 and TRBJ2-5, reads SAVISQKPSRDICQRGTSLTIQCQVDSQVTMMFWYRQQPGQSLTLIATANQGSEATYESGFVIDKFPISRPNLTFSTLTVSNMSPEDSSIYLCSASYEAGETQYFGPGTRLLVL.

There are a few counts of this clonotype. CDR3 sequence (DNA): TGTGCCAGCTATCAGGGAGAGACCCAGTACTTC. It is translated as CASYQGETQYF. V is TRBV18 and J is TRBJ2-5; a possible D gene is TRBD1 (5 bases). V lost 7 bases to trimming and J lost 4 bases, with 7 bases between them. The CDR3 runs 11 residues. Germline loops: CDR1 KGHSH, CDR2 LQKENI.

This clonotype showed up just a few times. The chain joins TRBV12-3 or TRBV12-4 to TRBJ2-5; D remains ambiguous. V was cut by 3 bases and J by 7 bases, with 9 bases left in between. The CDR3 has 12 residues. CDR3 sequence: CASSFSAMTQYF. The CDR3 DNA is TGTGCCAGCAGTTTCTCCGCTATGACCCAGTACTTC.

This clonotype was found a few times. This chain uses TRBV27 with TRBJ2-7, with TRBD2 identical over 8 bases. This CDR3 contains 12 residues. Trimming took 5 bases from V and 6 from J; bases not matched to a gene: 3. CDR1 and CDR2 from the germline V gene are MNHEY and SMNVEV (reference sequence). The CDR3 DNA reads TGTGCCAGCAGTGCGGGGGGCGCCGAGCAGTACTTC. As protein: CASSAGGAEQYF.

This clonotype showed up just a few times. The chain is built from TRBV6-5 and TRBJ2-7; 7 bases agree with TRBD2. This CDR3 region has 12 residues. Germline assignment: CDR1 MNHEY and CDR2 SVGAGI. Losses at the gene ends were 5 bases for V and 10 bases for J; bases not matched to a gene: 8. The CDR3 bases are TGTGCCAGCAGTACGGGCTCGACTAGCCAGTACTTC. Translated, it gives CASSTGSTSQYF.

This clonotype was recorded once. The CDR3 DNA reads as TGTGCCAGCAGTGATAGTACGGGACCGCTAGTTAGCACAGATACGCAGTATTTT. Its protein product is CASSDSTGPLVSTDTQYF. The rearrangement uses TRBV2 and TRBJ2-3; D could derive from TRBD1 or TRBD2 (5 bases each). Trimming cost V 3 bases and J 0 bases, with 19 bases left between them. Germline V CDR1 and CDR2: SNHLY, FYNNEI. The length of the CDR3 is 18 residues.

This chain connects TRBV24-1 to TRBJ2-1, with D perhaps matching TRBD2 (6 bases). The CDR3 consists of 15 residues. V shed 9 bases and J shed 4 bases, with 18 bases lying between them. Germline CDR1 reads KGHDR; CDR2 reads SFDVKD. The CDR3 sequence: CATQDGSGFYNEQFF. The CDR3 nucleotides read TGTGCCACCCAAGACGGTAGCGGATTTTACAATGAGCAGTTCTTC.

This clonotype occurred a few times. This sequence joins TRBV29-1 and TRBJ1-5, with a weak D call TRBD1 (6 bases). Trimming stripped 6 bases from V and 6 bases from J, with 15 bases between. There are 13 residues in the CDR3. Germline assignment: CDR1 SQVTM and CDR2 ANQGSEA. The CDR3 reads CSVTGGSGQPQHF. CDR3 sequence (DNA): TGCAGCGTAACGGGGGGCTCGGGTCAGCCCCAGCATTTT. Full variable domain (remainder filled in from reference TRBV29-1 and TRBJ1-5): SAVISQKPSRDICQRGTSLTIQCQVDSQVTMMFWYRQQPGQSLTLIATANQGSEATYESGFVIDKFPISRPNLTFSTLTVSNMSPEDSSIYLCSVTGGSGQPQHFGDGTRLSIL.

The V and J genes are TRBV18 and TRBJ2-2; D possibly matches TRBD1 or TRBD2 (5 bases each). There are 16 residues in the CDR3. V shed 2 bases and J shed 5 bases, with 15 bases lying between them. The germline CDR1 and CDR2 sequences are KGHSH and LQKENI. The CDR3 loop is CASSPVGPPRTGELFF. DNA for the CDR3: TGTGCCAGCTCACCAGTGGGACCACCGCGAACCGGGGAGCTGTTTTTT.

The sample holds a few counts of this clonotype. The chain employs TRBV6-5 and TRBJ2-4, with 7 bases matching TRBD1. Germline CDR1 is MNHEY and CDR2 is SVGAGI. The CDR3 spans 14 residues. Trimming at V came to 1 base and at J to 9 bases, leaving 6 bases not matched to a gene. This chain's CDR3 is CASSYYRGGGIQYF. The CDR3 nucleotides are TGTGCCAGCAGTTACTACAGGGGTGGTGGCATTCAGTACTTC.

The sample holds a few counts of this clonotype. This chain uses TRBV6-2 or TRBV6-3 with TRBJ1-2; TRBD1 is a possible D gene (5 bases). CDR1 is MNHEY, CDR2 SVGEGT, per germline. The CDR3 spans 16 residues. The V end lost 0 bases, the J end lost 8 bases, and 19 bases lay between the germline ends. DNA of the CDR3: TGTGCCAGCAGTTACTCGAGTACAGGCTTCGGTGTCGGCTACACCTTC. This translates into CASSYSSTGFGVGYTF.

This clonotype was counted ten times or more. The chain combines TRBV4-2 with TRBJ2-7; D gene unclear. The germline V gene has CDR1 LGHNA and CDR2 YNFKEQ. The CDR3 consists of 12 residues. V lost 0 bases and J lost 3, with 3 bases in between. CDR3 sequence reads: CASSQEGYEQYF. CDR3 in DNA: TGTGCCAGCAGCCAAGAGGGCTACGAGCAGTACTTC.

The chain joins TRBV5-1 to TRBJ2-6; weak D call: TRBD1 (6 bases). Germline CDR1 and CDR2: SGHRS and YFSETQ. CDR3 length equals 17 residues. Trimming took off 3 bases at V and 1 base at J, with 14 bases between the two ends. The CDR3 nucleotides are TGCGCCAGCAGCTCCCTCGGGACACCATCTGGGGCCAACGTCCTGACTTTC. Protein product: CASSSLGTPSGANVLTF.

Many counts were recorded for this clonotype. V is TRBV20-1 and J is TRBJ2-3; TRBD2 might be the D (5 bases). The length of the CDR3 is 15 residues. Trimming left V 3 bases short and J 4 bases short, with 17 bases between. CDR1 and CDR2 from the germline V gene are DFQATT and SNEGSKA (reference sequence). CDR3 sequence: CSARIRTQNADTQYF. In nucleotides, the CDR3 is TGCAGTGCTAGGATTAGGACTCAGAACGCAGATACGCAGTATTTT.

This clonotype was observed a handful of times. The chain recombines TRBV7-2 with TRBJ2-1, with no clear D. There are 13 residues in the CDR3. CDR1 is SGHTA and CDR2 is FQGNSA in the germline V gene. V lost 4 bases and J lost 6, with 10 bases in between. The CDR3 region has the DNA TGTGCCAGCAGCTCCAGCCTTGGCAATGAGCAGTTCTTC. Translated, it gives CASSSSLGNEQFF.